This TCR beta chain was recorded in a study of blood T cells in healthy people across ages. Study results and caveats: Donors of long life had a larger count of naive CD4+ cells and greater diversity than aged donors.

Alongside a J-beta primer mix, a sample-barcoded 5' primer served in a second PCR lasting roughly 6 to 11 cycles. From the 5' RACE reads, TCRdb called clonotypes with MiXCR, one entry per CDR3 protein. The sample comprises 1.2 million to 1.5 million distinct CDR3 sequences, almost 60% of which are singletons, and 5% to 7% rests with the top ten. The germline V gene encodes CDR1 DFQATT and CDR2 SNEGSKA (reference sequence). J lost 4 bases, V lost 6 bases, and 6 bases had no gene match. The CDR3 loop spans 13 amino acids. Extraction of total RNA produced a minimum of 5.5 micrograms from each sample. Only a few counts were recorded for this clonotype. Its antigen remains unknown.

The TCR was taken from a young man in good health. This rearrangement joins TRBV20-1 to TRBJ2-7; TRBD1 matches 10 bases. Sequenced sample: blood. This CDR3 is CSAETGGSYEQYF. Written as DNA, the CDR3 is TGCAGTGCGGAGACAGGGGGCTCTTACGAGCAGTACTTC.